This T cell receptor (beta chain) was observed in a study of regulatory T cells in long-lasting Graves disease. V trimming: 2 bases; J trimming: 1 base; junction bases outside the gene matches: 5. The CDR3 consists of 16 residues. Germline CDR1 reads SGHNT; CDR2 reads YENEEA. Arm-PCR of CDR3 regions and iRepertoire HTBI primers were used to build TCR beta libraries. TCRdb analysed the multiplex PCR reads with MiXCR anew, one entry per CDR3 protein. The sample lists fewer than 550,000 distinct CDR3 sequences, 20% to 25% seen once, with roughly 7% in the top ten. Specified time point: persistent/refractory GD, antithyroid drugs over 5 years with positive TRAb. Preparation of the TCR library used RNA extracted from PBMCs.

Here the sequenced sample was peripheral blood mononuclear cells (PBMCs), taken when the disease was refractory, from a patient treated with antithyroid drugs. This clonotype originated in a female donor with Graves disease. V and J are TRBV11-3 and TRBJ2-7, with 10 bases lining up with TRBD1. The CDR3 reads CASSLRSGQGSYEQYF. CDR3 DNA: TGTGCCAGCAGCTTACGCTCGGGACAGGGGTCCTACGAGCAGTACTTC.